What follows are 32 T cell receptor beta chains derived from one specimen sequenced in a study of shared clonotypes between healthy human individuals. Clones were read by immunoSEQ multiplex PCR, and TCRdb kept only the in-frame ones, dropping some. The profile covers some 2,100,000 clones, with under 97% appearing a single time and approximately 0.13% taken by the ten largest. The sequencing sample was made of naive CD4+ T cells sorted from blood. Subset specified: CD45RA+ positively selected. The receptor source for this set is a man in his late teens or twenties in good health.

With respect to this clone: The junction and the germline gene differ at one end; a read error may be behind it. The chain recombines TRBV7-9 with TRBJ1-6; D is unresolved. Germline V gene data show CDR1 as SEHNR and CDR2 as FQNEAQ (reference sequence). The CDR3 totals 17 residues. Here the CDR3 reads CASTLRRGPFDNSPLHF. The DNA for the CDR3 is TGTGCCAGCACCTTACGGCGGGGTCCCTTTGATAATTCACCCCTCCACTTT.

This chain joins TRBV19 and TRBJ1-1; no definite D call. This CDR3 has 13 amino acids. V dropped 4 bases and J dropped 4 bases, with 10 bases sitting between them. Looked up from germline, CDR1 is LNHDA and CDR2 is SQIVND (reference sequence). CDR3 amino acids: CASSRVDVTEAFF. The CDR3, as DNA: TGTGCCAGTAGTAGGGTTGACGTCACTGAAGCTTTCTTT.

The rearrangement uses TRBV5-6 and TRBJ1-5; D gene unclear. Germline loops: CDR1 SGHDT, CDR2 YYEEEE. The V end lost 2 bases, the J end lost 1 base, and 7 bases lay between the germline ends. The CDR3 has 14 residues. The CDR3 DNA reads TGTGCCAGCAGCTTATTAGAGAGCAATCAGCCCCAGCATTTT. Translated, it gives CASSLLESNQPQHF.

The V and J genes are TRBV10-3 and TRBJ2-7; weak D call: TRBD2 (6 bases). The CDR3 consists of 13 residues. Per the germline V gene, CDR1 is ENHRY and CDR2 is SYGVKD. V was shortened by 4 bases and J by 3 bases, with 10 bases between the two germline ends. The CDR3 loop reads CAISGGDFYEQYF. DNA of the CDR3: TGTGCCATCAGTGGTGGGGACTTCTACGAGCAGTACTTC.

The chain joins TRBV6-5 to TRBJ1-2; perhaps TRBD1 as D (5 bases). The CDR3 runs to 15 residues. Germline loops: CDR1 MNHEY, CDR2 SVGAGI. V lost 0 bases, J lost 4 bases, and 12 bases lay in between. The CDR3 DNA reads TGTGCCAGCAGTTACTCACAGGTTATAACCTATGGCTACACCTTC. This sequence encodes CASSYSQVITYGYTF.

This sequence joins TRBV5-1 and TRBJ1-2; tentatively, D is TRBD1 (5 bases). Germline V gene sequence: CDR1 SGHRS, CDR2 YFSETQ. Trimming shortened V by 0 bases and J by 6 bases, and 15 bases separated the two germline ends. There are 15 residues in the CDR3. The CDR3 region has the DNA TGCGCCAGCAGCTTGGGCGGGACGCCGGACGATGGCTACACCTTC. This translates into CASSLGGTPDDGYTF.

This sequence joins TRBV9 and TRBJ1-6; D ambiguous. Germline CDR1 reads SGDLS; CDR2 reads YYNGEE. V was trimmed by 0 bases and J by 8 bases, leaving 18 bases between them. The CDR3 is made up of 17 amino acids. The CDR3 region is CASSVGWAPLPDSPLHF. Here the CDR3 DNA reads TGTGCCAGCAGCGTAGGTTGGGCCCCCCTTCCGGATTCACCCCTCCACTTT. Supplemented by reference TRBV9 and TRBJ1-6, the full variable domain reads DSGVTQTPKHLITATGQRVTLRCSPRSGDLSVYWYQQSLDQGLQFLIQYYNGEERAKGNILERFSAQQFPDLHSELNLSSLELGDSALYFCASSVGWAPLPDSPLHFGNGTRLTVT.

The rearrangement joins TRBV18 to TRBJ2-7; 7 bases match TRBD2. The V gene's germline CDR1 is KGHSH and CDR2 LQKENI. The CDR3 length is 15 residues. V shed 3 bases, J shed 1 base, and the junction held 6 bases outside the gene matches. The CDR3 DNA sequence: TGTGCCAGCTCACCGAACGCAGCGGGATCCTACGAGCAGTACTTC. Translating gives CASSPNAAGSYEQYF.

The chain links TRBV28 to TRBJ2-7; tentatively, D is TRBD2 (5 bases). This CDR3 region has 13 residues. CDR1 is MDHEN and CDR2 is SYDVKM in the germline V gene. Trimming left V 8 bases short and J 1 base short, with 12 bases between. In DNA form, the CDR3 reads TGTGCCAGCGGGAAGAGGGTTTCCTACGAGCAGTACTTC. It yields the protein CASGKRVSYEQYF.

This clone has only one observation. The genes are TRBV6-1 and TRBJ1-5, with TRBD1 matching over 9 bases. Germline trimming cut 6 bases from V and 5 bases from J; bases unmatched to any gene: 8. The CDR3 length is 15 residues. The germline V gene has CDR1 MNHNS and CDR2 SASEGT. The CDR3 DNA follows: TGTGCCAGCAGGGAGACAGGGGGTGGGCATCAGCCCCAGCATTTT. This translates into CASRETGGGHQPQHF.

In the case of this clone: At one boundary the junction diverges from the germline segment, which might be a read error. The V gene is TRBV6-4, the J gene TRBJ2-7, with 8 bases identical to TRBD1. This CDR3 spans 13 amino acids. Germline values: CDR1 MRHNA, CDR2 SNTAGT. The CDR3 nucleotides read TGTGCCAGCAGTGACTCGAGCCGGGACAGGATCCCTTTC. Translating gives CASSDSSRDRIPF.

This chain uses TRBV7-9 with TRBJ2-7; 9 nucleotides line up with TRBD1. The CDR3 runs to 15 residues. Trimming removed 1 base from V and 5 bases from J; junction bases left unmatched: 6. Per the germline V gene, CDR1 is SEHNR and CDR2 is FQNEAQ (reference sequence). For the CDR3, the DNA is TGTGCCAGCAGCTTAGGGGGACAGGGCAGGGACGAGCAGTACTTC. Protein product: CASSLGGQGRDEQYF.

CDR3 protein: CASSYQESSPLHF. CDR3 nucleotides: TGTGCCAGCAGTTACCAGGAAAGTTCACCCCTCCACTTT. The chain employs TRBV6-6 and TRBJ1-6; D ambiguous. CDR3 length: 13 amino acids. Germline values: CDR1 MNHNY, CDR2 SVGAGI (reference sequence). V lost 2 bases to trimming and J lost 9 bases, with 8 bases between them.

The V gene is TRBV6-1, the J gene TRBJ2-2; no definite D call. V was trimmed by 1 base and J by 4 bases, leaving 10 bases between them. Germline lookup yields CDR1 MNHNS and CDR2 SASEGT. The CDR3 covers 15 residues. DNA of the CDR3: TGTGCCAGCAGTGAAGAGATGGGTGTCACCGGGGAGCTGTTTTTT. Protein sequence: CASSEEMGVTGELFF.

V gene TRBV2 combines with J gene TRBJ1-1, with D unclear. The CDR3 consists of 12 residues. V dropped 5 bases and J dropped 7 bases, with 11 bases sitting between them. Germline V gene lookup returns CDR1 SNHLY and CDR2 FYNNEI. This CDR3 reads CASSSGGVEAFF. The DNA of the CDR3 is TGTGCCAGCAGTTCTGGTGGCGTTGAAGCTTTCTTT.

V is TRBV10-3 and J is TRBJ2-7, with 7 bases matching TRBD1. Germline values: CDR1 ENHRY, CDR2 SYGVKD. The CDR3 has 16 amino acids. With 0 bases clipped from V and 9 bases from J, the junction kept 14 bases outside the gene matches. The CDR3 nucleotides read TGTGCCATCAGTGAGTCTAGACAGGGTGGGTCGTTCGGGCAGTACTTC. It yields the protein CAISESRQGGSFGQYF.

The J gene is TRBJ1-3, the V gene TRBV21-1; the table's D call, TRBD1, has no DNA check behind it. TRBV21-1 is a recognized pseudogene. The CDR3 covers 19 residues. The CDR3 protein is CASSPRDSITFYSGNTIYF. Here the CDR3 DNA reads TGTGCCAGCAGCCCGCGGGACAGTATAACCTTCTACTCTGGAAACACCATATATTTT.

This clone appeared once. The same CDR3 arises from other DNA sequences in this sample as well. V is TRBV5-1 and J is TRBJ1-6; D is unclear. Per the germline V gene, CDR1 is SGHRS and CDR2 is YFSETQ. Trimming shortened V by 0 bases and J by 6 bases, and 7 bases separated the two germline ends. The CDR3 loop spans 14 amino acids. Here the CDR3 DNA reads TGCGCCAGCAGCTTGGAGGGCAGTAATTCACCCCTCCACTTT. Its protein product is CASSLEGSNSPLHF.

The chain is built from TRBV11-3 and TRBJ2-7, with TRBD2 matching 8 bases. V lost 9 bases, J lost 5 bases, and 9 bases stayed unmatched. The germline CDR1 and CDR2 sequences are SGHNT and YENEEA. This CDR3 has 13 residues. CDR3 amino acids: CARVAGRHHEQYF. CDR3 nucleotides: TGTGCCAGGGTAGCGGGAAGGCACCACGAGCAGTACTTC.

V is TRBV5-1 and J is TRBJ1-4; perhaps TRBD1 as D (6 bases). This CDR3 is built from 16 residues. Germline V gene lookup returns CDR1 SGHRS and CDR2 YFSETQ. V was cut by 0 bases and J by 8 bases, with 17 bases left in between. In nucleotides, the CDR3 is TGCGCCAGCAGCTTGGGCAGGGGTGGAAGTAGGGAAAAACTGTTTTTT. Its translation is CASSLGRGGSREKLFF.

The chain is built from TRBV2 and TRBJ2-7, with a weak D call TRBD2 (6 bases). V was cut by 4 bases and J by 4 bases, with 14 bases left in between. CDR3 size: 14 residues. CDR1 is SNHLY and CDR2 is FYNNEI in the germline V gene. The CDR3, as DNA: TGTGCCAGCAGTGTGGAGGGTACATTTTACGAGCAGTACTTC. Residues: CASSVEGTFYEQYF.

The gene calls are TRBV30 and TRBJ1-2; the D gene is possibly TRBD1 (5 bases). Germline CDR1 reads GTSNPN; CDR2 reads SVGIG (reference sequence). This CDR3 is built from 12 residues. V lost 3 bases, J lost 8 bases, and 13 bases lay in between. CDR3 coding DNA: TGTGCCTGGAGCCCTGGGGGACGGGGCTACACCTTC. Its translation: CAWSPGGRGYTF.

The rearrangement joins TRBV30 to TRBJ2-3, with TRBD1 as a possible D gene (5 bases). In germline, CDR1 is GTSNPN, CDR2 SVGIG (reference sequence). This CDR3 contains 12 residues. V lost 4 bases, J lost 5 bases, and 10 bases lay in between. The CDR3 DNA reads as TGTGCCTGGAACCGACAGATAGATACGCAGTATTTT. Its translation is CAWNRQIDTQYF.

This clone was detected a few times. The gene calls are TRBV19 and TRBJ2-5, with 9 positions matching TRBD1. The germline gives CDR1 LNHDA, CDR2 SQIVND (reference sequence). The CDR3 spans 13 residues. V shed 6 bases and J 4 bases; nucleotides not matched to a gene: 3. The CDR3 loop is CASRDRGGETQYF. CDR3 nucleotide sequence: TGTGCCAGTAGGGACAGGGGAGGAGAGACCCAGTACTTC. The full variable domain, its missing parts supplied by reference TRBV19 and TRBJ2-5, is DGGITQSPKYLFRKEGQNVTLSCEQNLNHDAMYWYRQDPGQGLRLIYYSQIVNDFQKGDIAEGYSVSREKKESFPLTVTSAQKNPTAFYLCASRDRGGETQYFGPGTRLLVL.

CDR3 residues: CASRYTGAYEQYF. CDR3 nucleotide sequence: TGTGCCAGCAGGTACACAGGGGCCTACGAGCAGTACTTC. The chain couples TRBV6-5 to TRBJ2-7, with 7 nucleotides matching TRBD1. The length of the CDR3 is 13 residues. Looked up from germline, CDR1 is MNHEY and CDR2 is SVGAGI. V gave up 6 bases and J gave up 2 bases; unmatched junction bases: 4.

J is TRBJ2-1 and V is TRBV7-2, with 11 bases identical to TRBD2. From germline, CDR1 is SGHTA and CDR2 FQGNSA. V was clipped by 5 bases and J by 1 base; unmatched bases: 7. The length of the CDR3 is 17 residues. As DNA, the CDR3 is TGTGCCAGCAGCCCTGTGACTAGCGGGACATCCTACAATGAGCAGTTCTTC. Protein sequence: CASSPVTSGTSYNEQFF.

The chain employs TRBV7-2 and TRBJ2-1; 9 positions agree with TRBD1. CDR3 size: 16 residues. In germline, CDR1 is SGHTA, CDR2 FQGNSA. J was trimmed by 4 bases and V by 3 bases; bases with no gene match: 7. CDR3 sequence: CASSFSGQGPYNEQFF. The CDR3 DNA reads TGTGCCAGCAGCTTTTCGGGACAGGGCCCTTACAATGAGCAGTTCTTC.

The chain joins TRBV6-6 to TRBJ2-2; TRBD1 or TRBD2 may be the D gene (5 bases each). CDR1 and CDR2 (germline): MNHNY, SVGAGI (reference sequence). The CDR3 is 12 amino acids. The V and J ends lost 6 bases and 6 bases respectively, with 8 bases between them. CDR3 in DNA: TGTGCCAGCAGCAGGGACGCCGGGGAGCTGTTTTTT. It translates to CASSRDAGELFF.

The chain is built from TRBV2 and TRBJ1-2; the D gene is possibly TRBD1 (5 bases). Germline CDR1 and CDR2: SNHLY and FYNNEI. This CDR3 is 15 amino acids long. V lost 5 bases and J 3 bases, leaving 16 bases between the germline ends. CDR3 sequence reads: CASSPRAVGHYGYTF. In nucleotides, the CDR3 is TGTGCCAGCAGTCCCAGGGCAGTGGGGCACTATGGCTACACCTTC.

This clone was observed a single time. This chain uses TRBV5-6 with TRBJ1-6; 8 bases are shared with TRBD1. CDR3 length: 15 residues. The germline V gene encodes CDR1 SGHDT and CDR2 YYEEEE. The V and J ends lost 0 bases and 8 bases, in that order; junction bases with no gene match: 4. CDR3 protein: CASSLGAGGYSPLHF. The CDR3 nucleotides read TGTGCCAGCAGCTTGGGTGCAGGGGGCTATTCACCCCTCCACTTT.

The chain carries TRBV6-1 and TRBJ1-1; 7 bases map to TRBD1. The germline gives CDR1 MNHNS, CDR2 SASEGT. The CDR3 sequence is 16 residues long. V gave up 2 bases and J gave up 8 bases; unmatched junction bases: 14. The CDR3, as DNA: TGTGCCAGCAGTGAACGACAGGGTAGGGCGCTGACCGAAGCTTTCTTT. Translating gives CASSERQGRALTEAFF.

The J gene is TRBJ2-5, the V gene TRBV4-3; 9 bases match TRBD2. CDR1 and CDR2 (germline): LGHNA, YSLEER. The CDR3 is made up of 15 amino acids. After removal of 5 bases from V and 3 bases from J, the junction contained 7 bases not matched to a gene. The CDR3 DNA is TGCGCCAGCAGCTGGGGGTTAGCGGGAGAAGAGACCCAGTACTTC. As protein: CASSWGLAGEETQYF.